The clone carrying this T cell receptor beta chain has a single count. The data were obtained in a study of blood T cell repertoires in COVID-19. Across the whole study: There were acute and convalescent COVID-19 samples, and they came from the United States, Italy and Spain. T cells, B-cell-depleted T cells, or PBMCs provided the cDNA or gDNA that served as material.

In the original workflow: Amplified reference gene primers provided the basis for estimating nucleated cell counts. Libraries were prepared by immunoSEQ multiplex PCR; TCRdb keeps only in-frame clonotypes and omits some of them. V, J and clone size reflect that table, while D and trimming were determined from the DNA. This table has about 250,000 clones, 87% appearing once. The germline V gene encodes CDR1 MNHEY and CDR2 SMNVEV (reference sequence). Germline trimming cut 5 bases from V and 6 bases from J; bases unmatched to any gene: 13. This CDR3 contains 17 residues. This clonotype originated in a man aged 18 to 29 with active or convalescent COVID-19. The chain combines TRBV27 with TRBJ1-5; 10 positions agree with TRBD1. The sequenced material came from peripheral blood. Written as DNA, the CDR3 is TGTGCCAGCAGTCCCAGAATCGGGACAGGGGTTGGTCAGCCCCAGCATTTT. Protein sequence: CASSPRIGTGVGQPQHF.